This passage covers 2 T cell receptor beta chains from one sample sequenced in a study of PD-L1 blockade in urothelial cancer. As to time point: pretreatment peripheral blood. Repertoires were generated with immunoSEQ multiplex PCR, while TCRdb's copy carries only in-frame clones and drops some. The table includes tens of thousands of clones, roughly 76% detected once. Sequenced material: PBMCs, taken around atezolizumab (anti-PD-L1) treatment. These TCRs come from a man between 65 and 85 years old with urothelial cancer.

The chain employs TRBV4-3 and TRBJ2-1; 13 nucleotides match TRBD2. Germline V CDR1 and CDR2: LGHNA, YSLEER. This CDR3 comprises 18 residues. V was clipped by 3 bases and J by 5 bases; unmatched bases: 10. The CDR3 DNA is TGCGCCAGCAGCCATGGACTAGCGGGAGTTCGAGAAAACAATGAGCAGTTCTTC. Its protein is CASSHGLAGVRENNEQFF.

The chain joins TRBV10-3 to TRBJ2-1; D might be TRBD1 (5 bases). V dropped 3 bases and J dropped 6 bases, with 6 bases sitting between them. This CDR3 contains 12 residues. CDR1 and CDR2 (germline): ENHRY, SYGVKD. CDR3 region: CAISERGNEQFF. The CDR3 region has the DNA TGTGCCATCAGTGAAAGGGGCAATGAGCAGTTCTTC.